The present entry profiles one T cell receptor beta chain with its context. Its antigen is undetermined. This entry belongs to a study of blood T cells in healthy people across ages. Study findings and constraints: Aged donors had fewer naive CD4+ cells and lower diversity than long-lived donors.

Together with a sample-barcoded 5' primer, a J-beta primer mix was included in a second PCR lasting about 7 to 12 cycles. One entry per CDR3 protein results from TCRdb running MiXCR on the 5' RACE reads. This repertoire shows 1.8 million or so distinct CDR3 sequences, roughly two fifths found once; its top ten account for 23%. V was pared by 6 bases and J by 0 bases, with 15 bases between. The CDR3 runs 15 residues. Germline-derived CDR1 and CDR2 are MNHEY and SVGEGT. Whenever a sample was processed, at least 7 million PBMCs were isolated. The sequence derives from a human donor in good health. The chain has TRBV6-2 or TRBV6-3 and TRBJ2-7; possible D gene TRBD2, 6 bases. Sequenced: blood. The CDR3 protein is CASSSGGATSYEQYF. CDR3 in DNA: TGTGCCAGCAGCTCCGGCGGGGCTACCTCCTACGAGCAGTACTTC.